A selection of T cell receptor beta chains follows, all from one sample in a study of human T cells and chemical hapten exposure. TCRdb independently ran MiXCR on the RACE reads; one entry per CDR3 protein. The sample yields roughly 260,000 distinct CDR3 sequences, more than 6.5% seen once. The sequences come from whole blood, collected in connection with sensitization to the hapten diphenylcyclopropenone (DPC). The origin of the receptors is a woman aged 40 to 49 with alopecia areata. Some clones in this sample may be carry-over from other donors' samples. Both conserved end residues are part of each CDR3. Fields, in order: CDR3 length, J gene, clone size, D gene, V gene, CDR3 DNA, CDR3 protein. The D gene is left open where the match is weak. Expanded clones are given a class, and other clones once, few, many or no size at all.

>13|TRBJ2-4|many|-|TRBV29-1
TGCAGCGTTGGTTCACTAGCCAAAAACATTCAGTACTTC
CSVGSLAKNIQYF
>12|TRBJ2-7|many|-|TRBV28
TGTGCCAGCAGTTCCTCTAACTGGGAGCAGTACTTC
CASSSSNWEQYF
>13|TRBJ2-7|few|-|TRBV4-1
TGCGCCAGCTCCACGGACATGACCTACGAGCAGTACTTC
CASSTDMTYEQYF
>15|TRBJ2-1|few|-|TRBV5-1
TGCGCCAGCAGCTTGACCGGGGACTCCTACAATGAGCAGTTCTTC
CASSLTGDSYNEQFF
>12|TRBJ1-6|many|-|TRBV6-5
TGTGCCACCCGTGCAGGGGTTGGGACCCTCCACTTT
CATRAGVGTLHF
>15|TRBJ2-5|-|-|TRBV7-9
TGTGCCAGCAGCTTAAGGGTTGGCAGGAAAGAGACCCAGTACTTC
CASSLRVGRKETQYF
>13|TRBJ2-7|few|-|TRBV28
TGTGCCAGCAGGAACACCCGGATTGGGGAGCAGTACTTC
CASRNTRIGEQYF
>15|TRBJ2-7|few|-|TRBV20-1
TGCAGTGCTAGAGATTTGGTCGGTAGCAGCTACGAGCAGTACTTC
CSARDLVGSSYEQYF
>18|TRBJ1-6|few|TRBD1|TRBV5-1
TGCGCCAGCAGCTTGGCGCCCAGGGGGCCTTTGTCGAATTCACCCCTCCACTTT
CASSLAPRGPLSNSPLHF
>15|TRBJ1-1|many|-|TRBV5-1
TGCGCCAGCAGCTACGATCCCGGGGGGTACACTGAAGCTTTCTTT
CASSYDPGGYTEAFF
>15|TRBJ2-3|many|-|TRBV5-1
TGCGCCAGCAGCTTTTCGGGGGACGGCGCAGATACGCAGTATTTT
CASSFSGDGADTQYF
>14|TRBJ2-1|many|-|TRBV4-1
TGCGCCAGCAGCCAAGATGGGCGGTACAATGAGCAGTTCTTC
CASSQDGRYNEQFF
>15|TRBJ2-5|few|TRBD1|TRBV29-1
TGCAGCGTTGGTGACAGGGGGGATCCCCAAGAGACCCAGTACTTC
CSVGDRGDPQETQYF
>13|TRBJ2-1|few|-|TRBV12-3/TRBV12-4
TGTGCCAGCAGCCGACTAGTAGTCAATGAGCAGTTCTTC
CASSRLVVNEQFF
>15|TRBJ2-1|once|-|TRBV19
TGTGCCAGTAGTATAGGGGGTAGCGGTTACAATGAGCAGTTCTTC
CASSIGGSGYNEQFF
>14|TRBJ1-5|few|-|TRBV24-1
TGTGCCACCAGTTCCGGTTTGGGCAATCAGCCCCAGCATTTT
CATSSGLGNQPQHF
>16|TRBJ2-5|few|TRBD2|TRBV6-6
TGTGCCAGCAGCCGACTAGCGTCATTACACCAAGAGACCCAGTACTTC
CASSRLASLHQETQYF
>16|TRBJ2-7|few|TRBD2|TRBV20-1
TGCAGTGCCTTTCCCCAGGCTAGCGGGAGGTGGAACGAGCAGTACTTC
CSAFPQASGRWNEQYF
>12|TRBJ1-5|-|-|TRBV28
TGTGCCCAAAGCCGAGGTGCCCAGCCCCAGCATTTT
CAQSRGAQPQHF
>15|TRBJ2-2|few|-|TRBV10-3
TGTGCCTCATGCTCGGACCCCCGAGGAACCGGGGAGCTGTTTTTT
CASCSDPRGTGELFF
>14|TRBJ2-5|-|TRBD2|TRBV25-1
TGTGCCAGCAGTGAGCATGGGGGGGTAGAGACCCAGTACTTC
CASSEHGGVETQYF
>16|TRBJ2-1|many|TRBD1|TRBV11-2
TGTGCCAGCACCCTTCAGGGGACAGGTTCCTACAATGAGCAGTTCTTC
CASTLQGTGSYNEQFF
>17|TRBJ1-4|few|TRBD1|TRBV4-1
TGCGCCAGCAGCCTCTCGACAGGGGTGGCGACTAATGAAAAACTGTTTTTT
CASSLSTGVATNEKLFF
>15|TRBJ1-1|-|-|TRBV4-2
TGTGCCAGCAGCCAAGATAGGGACGGAGACACTGAAGCTTTCTTT
CASSQDRDGDTEAFF
>14|TRBJ2-1|many|-|TRBV5-1
TGCGCCAGCAGCTCGACTTTCTCCTACAATGAGCAGTTCTTC
CASSSTFSYNEQFF
>11|TRBJ1-2|-|-|TRBV29-1
TGCAGCGTCGTCAAAGGAGGAGGCTACACCTTC
CSVVKGGGYTF